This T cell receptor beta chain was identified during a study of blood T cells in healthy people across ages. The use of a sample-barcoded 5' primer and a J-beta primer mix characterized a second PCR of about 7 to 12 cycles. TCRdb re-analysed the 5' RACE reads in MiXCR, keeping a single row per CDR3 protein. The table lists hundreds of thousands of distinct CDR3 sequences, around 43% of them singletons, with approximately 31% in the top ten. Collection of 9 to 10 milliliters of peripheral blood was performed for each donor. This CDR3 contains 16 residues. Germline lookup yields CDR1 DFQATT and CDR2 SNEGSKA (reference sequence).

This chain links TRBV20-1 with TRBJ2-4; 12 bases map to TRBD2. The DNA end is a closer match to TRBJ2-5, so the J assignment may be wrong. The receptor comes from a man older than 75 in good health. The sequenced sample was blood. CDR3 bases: TGCAGTGCCCCAGAGGGGAGACTAGCGGGAGCTGAGACCCAGTACTTC. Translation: CSAPEGRLAGAETQYF.